This T cell receptor (beta chain) was recovered during a study of identical twins. Study-wide results and caveats: Abundant beta clonotypes from cord blood had fewer insertions, unlike memory repertoires, which showed none.

This clonotype was detected a few times. Its antigen remains unidentified. TCRdb analysed the 5' RACE reads with MiXCR anew, one entry per CDR3 protein. The sample holds about 730,000 distinct CDR3 sequences, over 20% seen once. These same data were also listed under a study on T cells expressing NK-cell markers. From that report: Sorted CD3+CD56-NKG2C+, CD3+CD56+NKG2C- and CD3+CD56+NKG2C+ T cells were the source of the TCR beta repertoires.

This clonotype was sampled from a woman under 30 in good health. The material sequenced was PBMCs.

The CDR3 loop is CASSWTSGTDTQYF. The DNA of the CDR3 is TGCGCCAGCAGCTGGACTAGCGGGACAGATACGCAGTATTTT. The rearrangement joins TRBV5-1 to TRBJ2-3, with 11 positions matching TRBD2. Germline V gene lookup returns CDR1 SGHRS and CDR2 YFSETQ. The V and J ends lost 3 bases and 3 bases, in that order; junction bases with no gene match: 0. This CDR3 has 14 amino acids. The full variable domain, rest sourced from reference TRBV5-1 and TRBJ2-3, is KAGVTQTPRYLIKTRGQQVTLSCSPISGHRSVSWYQQTPGQGLQFLFEYFSETQRNKGNFPGRFSGRQFSNSRSEMNVSTLELGDSALYLCASSWTSGTDTQYFGPGTRLTVL.